What follows are 31 T cell receptor beta chains derived from one specimen sequenced in a study of OX40 agonist ivuxolimab in advanced cancers. Data came from immunoSEQ multiplex PCR; TCRdb stores just in-frame clones and leaves some out. The profile shows fewer than 25,000 clones, about 76% of them singletons. This specimen consisted of CD4+ or CD8+ T cells sorted from blood, obtained in a trial of the OX40 agonist ivuxolimab. These receptor sequences come from an adult with an advanced solid tumor such as melanoma, head and neck, liver or kidney cancer.

This chain joins TRBV5-8 and TRBJ2-1, with 7 positions matching TRBD2. Looked up from germline, CDR1 is SGHTS and CDR2 is YDEGEE. This CDR3 spans 17 amino acids. J lost 2 bases, V lost 3 bases, and 11 bases had no gene match. The CDR3: CASSSGQGGSAYNEQFF. CDR3 nucleotide sequence: TGTGCCAGCAGCTCCGGCCAGGGCGGGAGCGCCTACAATGAGCAGTTCTTC.

This clone has a single count. The chain recombines TRBV6-4 with TRBJ2-3; 13 bases line up with TRBD2. CDR1 and CDR2 from the germline V gene are MRHNA and SNTAGT. The CDR3 totals 15 residues. V was pared by 5 bases and J by 4 bases, with 3 bases of the junction left unmatched. This CDR3 reads CASSTGTSGADTQYF. The CDR3 bases are TGTGCCAGCAGTACCGGGACTAGCGGGGCAGATACGCAGTATTTT.

The chain employs TRBV27 and TRBJ2-1; the match to TRBD1 covers 9 bases. CDR3 length: 14 amino acids. The junction had 2 bases not matched to a gene; V was cut back by 2 bases and J by 6 bases. The germline V gene has CDR1 MNHEY and CDR2 SMNVEV (reference sequence). CDR3 sequence (DNA): TGTGCCAGCAGTTTAAGACAGGGGGTCAATGAGCAGTTCTTC. Protein product: CASSLRQGVNEQFF.

The V gene is TRBV28, the J gene TRBJ2-1, with TRBD1 matching over 7 bases. Trimming at V came to 8 bases and at J to 4 bases, leaving 8 bases not matched to a gene. In germline, CDR1 is MDHEN, CDR2 SYDVKM. The CDR3 contains 14 residues. The CDR3 DNA reads as TGTGCCAGCCACTCGGGGACAGTGTACAATGAGCAGTTCTTC. Amino acids: CASHSGTVYNEQFF.

The chain joins TRBV11-3 to TRBJ1-1; 8 nucleotides agree with TRBD1. CDR3 length: 18 amino acids. Trimming took 3 bases from V and 7 from J; bases not matched to a gene: 19. Germline-derived CDR1 and CDR2 are SGHNT and YENEEA. The CDR3 DNA follows: TGTGCCAGCAGCTTTAGTGGTCCCCAGGGGGCGTTAATCAATGAAGCTTTCTTT. It encodes CASSFSGPQGALINEAFF.

The chain recombines TRBV7-9 with TRBJ2-7; TRBD2 aligns across 8 bases. The length of the CDR3 is 15 residues. In germline, CDR1 is SEHNR, CDR2 FQNEAQ (reference sequence). Trimming removed 1 base from V and 7 bases from J; junction bases left unmatched: 9. CDR3 loop: CASSLELAASGEQYF. The CDR3, as DNA: TGTGCCAGCAGCTTAGAACTAGCGGCGTCGGGGGAGCAGTACTTC.

This chain links TRBV4-1 with TRBJ2-3; D is unresolved. CDR1 and CDR2 from the germline V gene are MGHRA and YSYEKL. The V and J ends lost 4 bases and 6 bases respectively, with 14 bases between them. This CDR3 is 14 amino acids long. CDR3 nucleotide sequence: TGCGCCAGCAGCCCCCTGCCGGAAGGCGATACGCAGTATTTT. Translation: CASSPLPEGDTQYF.

The chain joins TRBV7-2 to TRBJ2-2; no reliable D call. CDR1 and CDR2 (germline): SGHTA, FQGNSA. The CDR3 runs to 14 residues. V lost 2 bases, J lost 0 bases, and 4 bases lay in between. CDR3 bases: TGTGCCAGCAGCTTAATGGCGAACACCGGGGAGCTGTTTTTT. This translates into CASSLMANTGELFF.

DNA of the CDR3: TGTGCCAGCAGCCGTGACAATGAGCAGTTCTTC. This sequence encodes CASSRDNEQFF. The chain uses TRBV2 and TRBJ2-1, with no clear D. Trimming took 6 bases from V and 5 from J, leaving 5 bases between them. CDR3 length: 11 amino acids. The germline CDR1 and CDR2 sequences are SNHLY and FYNNEI.

CDR3 in DNA: TGTGCCAGCAGCCCGACGTTAGGGAATTCCTACGAGCAGTACTTC. This sequence encodes CASSPTLGNSYEQYF. The J gene is TRBJ2-7, the V gene TRBV5-4; D unresolved. Germline CDR1 reads SGHNT; CDR2 reads YYREEE (reference sequence). The CDR3 sequence is 15 residues long. With 4 bases removed from V and 1 base from J, the gap between germline ends came to 15 bases.

This clone was counted between two and nine times. V usage is TRBV7-9 and J usage is TRBJ2-2; D unresolved. The CDR3 has 11 amino acids. Trimming took off 3 bases at V and 8 bases at J, with 4 bases between the two ends. Germline loops: CDR1 SEHNR, CDR2 FQNEAQ (reference sequence). The CDR3 DNA is TGTGCCAGCAGCTTCCGTGGGGAGCTGTTTTTT. This codes for CASSFRGELFF.

The rearrangement joins TRBV28 to TRBJ2-1; a possible D gene is TRBD1 (6 bases). Germline CDR1 is MDHEN and CDR2 is SYDVKM. V was pared by 6 bases and J by 3 bases, with 18 bases between. The CDR3 is 16 amino acids. For the CDR3, the DNA is TGTGCCAGCAGCCCTAGAGGGGGAGCGATCTACAATGAGCAGTTCTTC. It encodes CASSPRGGAIYNEQFF.

The V and J genes are TRBV15 and TRBJ1-4; 9 bases are shared with TRBD1. CDR1 and CDR2 (germline): LNHNV, YYDKDF (reference sequence). The CDR3 covers 15 residues. The ends lost 5 bases at V and 8 bases at J; junction bases unmatched: 9. CDR3 in amino acids: CATSGDRVYGEKLFF. In DNA form, the CDR3 reads TGTGCCACCAGCGGGGACAGGGTGTATGGAGAAAAACTGTTTTTT.

The V and J genes are TRBV2 and TRBJ1-5; TRBD1 is a possible D gene (6 bases). Deletions cut 1 base from V and 8 bases from J, with 12 bases between. Germline values: CDR1 SNHLY, CDR2 FYNNEI. The length of the CDR3 is 14 residues. The CDR3 reads CASSEGGAGKPQHF. The CDR3 DNA sequence: TGTGCCAGCAGTGAAGGGGGGGCGGGGAAGCCCCAGCATTTT.

The chain is built from TRBV5-4 and TRBJ2-1; D is unclear. The CDR3 length is 15 residues. The germline CDR1 and CDR2 sequences are SGHNT and YYREEE (reference sequence). Trimming took 4 bases from V and 2 from J, leaving 13 bases between them. CDR3 DNA: TGTGCCAGCAGCCAAGAGAGCCGTACCTACAATGAGCAGTTCTTC. Protein: CASSQESRTYNEQFF.

The chain combines TRBV27 with TRBJ1-2; D remains ambiguous. The CDR3 covers 13 residues. Trimming left V 6 bases short and J 2 bases short, with 10 bases between. Germline-derived CDR1 and CDR2 are MNHEY and SMNVEV (reference sequence). CDR3 sequence reads: CASSVGENYGYTF. The CDR3 nucleotides are TGTGCCAGCAGCGTTGGGGAAAACTATGGCTACACCTTC.

The gene calls are TRBV9 and TRBJ1-2, with D possibly matching TRBD1 (6 bases). V dropped 1 base and J dropped 7 bases, with 8 bases sitting between them. Germline CDR1 SGDLS, CDR2 YYNGEE. This CDR3 region has 12 residues. DNA for the CDR3: TGTGCCAGCAGCGTACAGGGGAGTGGCTACACCTTC. It specifies CASSVQGSGYTF.

The rearrangement uses TRBV7-2 and TRBJ1-5; the match to TRBD1 covers 9 bases. Per germline, CDR1 SGHTA and CDR2 FQGNSA. Trimming at V came to 3 bases and at J to 7 bases, leaving 4 bases not matched to a gene. The CDR3 extends over 14 amino acids. CDR3 region: CASSLDRGAQPQHF. The CDR3 nucleotides read TGTGCCAGCAGCTTGGACAGGGGAGCCCAGCCCCAGCATTTT.

V gene TRBV6-5 combines with J gene TRBJ1-2; D gene unclear. Looked up from germline, CDR1 is MNHEY and CDR2 is SVGAGI. The CDR3 spans 14 residues. V was clipped by 2 bases and J by 5 bases, with 12 bases between them. The CDR3 nucleotides are TGTGCCAGCAGTTACGGAGCGGGGTTATATGGCTACACCTTC. Translation: CASSYGAGLYGYTF.

The chain carries TRBV5-1 and TRBJ1-1; D is undetermined. CDR1 and CDR2 from the germline V gene are SGHRS and YFSETQ. Trimming took off 2 bases at V and 8 bases at J, with 10 bases between the two ends. The CDR3 totals 12 residues. CDR3 nucleotide sequence: TGCGCCAGCAGCTTCGAGGGAAACGAAGCTTTCTTT. Protein: CASSFEGNEAFF.

The chain has TRBV2 and TRBJ2-7; D not resolved. This CDR3 has 12 amino acids. V gave up 8 bases and J gave up 0 bases, with 8 bases separating them. The germline gives CDR1 SNHLY, CDR2 FYNNEI. CDR3 coding DNA: TGTGCCAGCGAGGCCTACTCCTACGAGCAGTACTTC. Amino acid sequence: CASEAYSYEQYF.

This chain uses TRBV9 with TRBJ2-7; no clear D. Trimming removed 0 bases from V and 1 base from J, with 11 bases in between. The germline V gene encodes CDR1 SGDLS and CDR2 YYNGEE. The CDR3 consists of 15 residues. CDR3 protein: CASSVEGTPSYEQYF. The CDR3 region has the DNA TGTGCCAGCAGCGTAGAGGGAACCCCATCCTACGAGCAGTACTTC. Looking up the rest from reference TRBV9 and TRBJ2-7 gives the full variable domain: DSGVTQTPKHLITATGQRVTLRCSPRSGDLSVYWYQQSLDQGLQFLIQYYNGEERAKGNILERFSAQQFPDLHSELNLSSLELGDSALYFCASSVEGTPSYEQYFGPGTRLTVT.

By share, this clone ranks as medium-sized (0.01 to 0.1%). The same CDR3 is also encoded by other DNA sequences in this sample. This rearrangement joins TRBV9 to TRBJ2-1, with TRBD2 matching 8 bases. The V and J ends lost 3 bases and 0 bases, in that order; junction bases with no gene match: 8. In germline, CDR1 is SGDLS, CDR2 YYNGEE. The CDR3 runs to 17 residues. CDR3 sequence reads: CASSDSTSGSSYNEQFF. Here the CDR3 DNA reads TGTGCCAGCAGCGACAGTACCAGCGGGAGCTCCTACAATGAGCAGTTCTTC.

This clone was detected a few times. The rearrangement uses TRBV11-2 and TRBJ2-3; TRBD2 matches 8 bases. The germline CDR1 and CDR2 sequences are SGHAT and FQNNGV. Trimming cost V 8 bases and J 6 bases; bases outside gene matches: 7. The CDR3 sequence is 13 residues long. Written as DNA, the CDR3 is TGTGCCAGCCTATTTAGCGGGGCGGATACGCAGTATTTT. Its translation: CASLFSGADTQYF.

The chain recombines TRBV27 with TRBJ1-1, with a possible D match to TRBD1 (5 bases). Trimming cost V 2 bases and J 5 bases, with 9 bases left between them. Germline V gene sequence: CDR1 MNHEY, CDR2 SMNVEV (reference sequence). CDR3 length: 13 amino acids. Here the CDR3 DNA reads TGTGCCAGCAGTTTAGGAGGGGTTACTGAAGCTTTCTTT. This encodes CASSLGGVTEAFF.

This clone has more than one count but fewer than ten. J is TRBJ1-1 and V is TRBV6-1; a weak D match, TRBD1 (6 bases). The V and J ends lost 6 bases and 8 bases respectively, with 10 bases between them. The V gene's germline CDR1 is MNHNS and CDR2 SASEGT. The CDR3 loop spans 11 amino acids. CDR3 region: CASSWGPEAFF. The DNA of the CDR3 is TGTGCCAGCAGCTGGGGGCCCGAAGCTTTCTTT.

This sequence joins TRBV28 and TRBJ2-7; D unclear. Trimming removed 4 bases at V and 5 bases at J, with 6 bases between. This CDR3 contains 11 residues. Per germline, CDR1 MDHEN and CDR2 SYDVKM. In nucleotides, the CDR3 is TGTGCCAGCAGTTCTCTGGACGAGCAGTACTTC. Amino acids: CASSSLDEQYF.

V gene TRBV7-8 combines with J gene TRBJ2-5; weak D call: TRBD1 (5 bases). The CDR3 has 15 residues. The V end lost 1 base, the J end lost 1 base, and 10 bases lay between the germline ends. Germline V CDR1 and CDR2: SGHVS, FQNEAQ. CDR3 loop: CASSLGQGPQETQYF. The CDR3 DNA follows: TGTGCCAGCAGCTTAGGTCAGGGTCCCCAAGAGACCCAGTACTTC.

The chain employs TRBV6-5 and TRBJ1-2, with 7 bases lining up with TRBD1. Per the germline V gene, CDR1 is MNHEY and CDR2 is SVGAGI. The CDR3 runs 13 residues. J was trimmed by 7 bases and V by 6 bases; bases with no gene match: 8. This CDR3 is CASRHQGVSGYTF. CDR3 DNA: TGTGCCAGCAGACATCAGGGGGTGTCTGGCTACACCTTC.

This rearrangement joins TRBV11-2 to TRBJ2-1; TRBD1 is a possible D gene (6 bases). The germline V gene has CDR1 SGHAT and CDR2 FQNNGV. This CDR3 has 15 residues. V was shortened by 5 bases and J by 6 bases, with 17 bases between the two germline ends. The CDR3 region has the DNA TGTGCCAGCAGCGTGGACAGTGCCCCCCGCAATGAGCAGTTCTTC. Encoded protein: CASSVDSAPRNEQFF.

The rearrangement joins TRBV14 to TRBJ1-1; no clear D gene. The V end lost 1 base, the J end lost 6 bases, and 6 bases lay between the germline ends. This CDR3 is built from 12 residues. Per germline, CDR1 SGHDN and CDR2 FVKESK. The CDR3 nucleotides read TGTGCCAGCAGCCAAGCCGATCCTGAAGCTTTCTTT. As protein: CASSQADPEAFF.